This passage covers 24 T cell receptor beta chains from one sample sequenced in a study of blood T cell repertoires in COVID-19. Using immunoSEQ multiplex PCR, the repertoire was profiled, and TCRdb retains in-frame clones only, with some absent. The table lists 300,000 to 350,000 clones, about nine tenths of them singletons. The specimen sequenced was peripheral blood. The receptors originated from a woman aged 30 to 39 with COVID-19, enrolled during active disease.

This clone was detected only a few times. The rearrangement joins TRBV27 to TRBJ2-7, with D maybe TRBD2 (5 bases). The CDR3 has 15 residues. Trimming shortened V by 3 bases and J by 2 bases, and 14 bases separated the two germline ends. Germline V gives CDR1 MNHEY, CDR2 SMNVEV (reference sequence). The CDR3 DNA reads TGTGCCAGCAGTTTTAATCAGGACTCTACCTACGAGCAGTACTTC. This codes for CASSFNQDSTYEQYF.

In its sample, this clone was seen once. The V gene is TRBV2, the J gene TRBJ1-4, with 7 positions matching TRBD1. The germline V gene has CDR1 SNHLY and CDR2 FYNNEI. V was pared by 2 bases and J by 8 bases, with 5 bases of the junction left unmatched. There are 14 residues in the CDR3. CDR3 region: CASSETTGWEKLFF. CDR3 DNA sequence: TGTGCCAGCAGTGAAACGACAGGGTGGGAAAAACTGTTTTTT.

The chain has TRBV9 and TRBJ2-3, with 7 bases identical to TRBD2. The junction had 4 bases not matched to a gene; V was cut back by 4 bases and J by 5 bases. The CDR3 has 13 amino acids. Per the germline V gene, CDR1 is SGDLS and CDR2 is YYNGEE. CDR3 nucleotide sequence: TGTGCCAGCAGCTTAGCGGGTGGAGATACGCAGTATTTT. It translates to CASSLAGGDTQYF.

This clone was picked up one time. This chain uses TRBV19 with TRBJ2-1; D possibly corresponds to TRBD2 (6 bases). CDR1 and CDR2 (germline): LNHDA, SQIVND (reference sequence). V lost 1 base and J lost 3, with 10 bases in between. The CDR3 loop spans 15 amino acids. DNA for the CDR3: TGTGCCAGTAGTATAGGACTAGGACTCTACAATGAGCAGTTCTTC. Translation: CASSIGLGLYNEQFF.

The genes are TRBV27 and TRBJ2-3, with TRBD1 matching 7 bases. With V trimmed by 4 bases and J by 4 bases, 2 bases remained unmatched. The CDR3 is 13 residues long. Germline CDR1 MNHEY, CDR2 SMNVEV (reference sequence). Written as DNA, the CDR3 is TGTGCCAGCAGTTGGGGACAGCCAGATACGCAGTATTTT. It codes for CASSWGQPDTQYF.

V gene TRBV9 combines with J gene TRBJ2-7; tentatively, D is TRBD2 (5 bases). This CDR3 contains 15 residues. The germline V gene encodes CDR1 SGDLS and CDR2 YYNGEE. Deletions cut 3 bases from V and 4 bases from J, with 17 bases between. In nucleotides, the CDR3 is TGTGCCAGCAGCGCCTCCATCGGGCTAGCTTACGAGCAGTACTTC. Amino acids: CASSASIGLAYEQYF. The whole variable domain, remainder taken from reference TRBV9 and TRBJ2-7, is DSGVTQTPKHLITATGQRVTLRCSPRSGDLSVYWYQQSLDQGLQFLIQYYNGEERAKGNILERFSAQQFPDLHSELNLSSLELGDSALYFCASSASIGLAYEQYFGPGTRLTVT.

The chain combines TRBV9 with TRBJ2-1; perhaps TRBD1 as D (6 bases). V was pared by 4 bases and J by 1 base, with 9 bases between. The CDR3 length is 14 residues. Germline V lookup: CDR1 SGDLS, CDR2 YYNGEE. The CDR3 sequence: CASSPTGSYNEQFF. CDR3 DNA sequence: TGTGCCAGCAGCCCCACAGGGTCCTACAATGAGCAGTTCTTC.

The chain uses TRBV3-1 (or the pseudogene TRBV3-2) and TRBJ2-1; 12 bases map to TRBD2. The germline CDR1 and CDR2 sequences are LGHDT and YNNKEL (reference sequence). V lost 4 bases, J lost 9 bases, and 13 bases stayed unmatched. CDR3 length: 17 amino acids. CDR3 sequence reads: CASSPTSGLAGGSEQFF. The CDR3, as DNA: TGTGCCAGCAGCCCCACCTCAGGTCTAGCGGGAGGGAGTGAGCAGTTCTTC.

This clone is a singleton in its sample. The chain joins TRBV24-1 to TRBJ2-3, with 10 bases matching TRBD2. This CDR3 comprises 17 residues. V shed 9 bases, J shed 2 bases, and the junction held 13 bases outside the gene matches. In germline, CDR1 is KGHDR, CDR2 SFDVKD. The CDR3 DNA reads as TGTGCCACCGAAAAAATCAAGCGGGAGGGCGACACAGATACGCAGTATTTT. Translation: CATEKIKREGDTDTQYF.

This clone was observed a single time. The chain uses TRBV13 and TRBJ1-4; D may be TRBD1 (5 bases). CDR3 size: 12 residues. With 3 bases removed from V and 10 bases from J, the gap between germline ends came to 9 bases. The germline CDR1 and CDR2 sequences are PRHDT and FYEKMQ (reference sequence). The CDR3 region is CASSFRRGKLFF. In DNA form, the CDR3 reads TGTGCCAGCAGCTTTCGTAGGGGAAAACTGTTTTTT.

The chain links TRBV30 to TRBJ1-2; TRBD1 might be the D (5 bases). The V gene's germline CDR1 is GTSNPN and CDR2 SVGIG (reference sequence). This CDR3 has 13 amino acids. V shed 0 bases and J shed 6 bases, with 11 bases lying between them. The CDR3 nucleotides read TGTGCCTGGAGTGTACGGGCAGGGAATGGCTACACCTTC. Residues: CAWSVRAGNGYTF.

The chain uses TRBV5-6 and TRBJ2-1; 9 bases are shared with TRBD2. The junction had 5 bases not matched to a gene; V was cut back by 0 bases and J by 7 bases. There are 15 residues in the CDR3. Germline V gene lookup returns CDR1 SGHDT and CDR2 YYEEEE. The CDR3 sequence: CASSLGLAGRNEQFF. The CDR3 region has the DNA TGTGCCAGCAGCTTGGGGCTAGCGGGACGTAATGAGCAGTTCTTC.

The chain uses TRBV5-4 and TRBJ2-7, with a tentative D call TRBD2 (6 bases). V was cut by 6 bases and J by 0 bases, with 13 bases left in between. From germline, CDR1 is SGHNT and CDR2 YYREEE (reference sequence). The CDR3 is made up of 14 amino acids. The CDR3 nucleotides are TGTGCCAGCATGCGGGGAAGCGGCTCCTACGAGCAGTACTTC. Its protein is CASMRGSGSYEQYF.

The chain has TRBV20-1 and TRBJ1-1; D unresolved. Germline V CDR1 and CDR2: DFQATT, SNEGSKA (reference sequence). CDR3 length: 15 amino acids. Trimming left V 3 bases short and J 3 bases short, with 17 bases between. This chain's CDR3 is CSASRVVEGHTEAFF. The CDR3 DNA is TGCAGTGCTAGTCGGGTTGTGGAGGGCCACACTGAAGCTTTCTTT.

This CDR3 reads CASSEGTGRWAFF. The CDR3 coding sequence is TGTGCCAGCAGTGAGGGGACAGGGAGGTGGGCTTTCTTT. V usage is TRBV6-1 and J usage is TRBJ1-1; TRBD1 aligns across 9 bases. The germline gives CDR1 MNHNS, CDR2 SASEGT. V lost 3 bases to trimming and J lost 11 bases; unmatched junction nucleotides: 7. CDR3 length: 13 amino acids.

V usage is TRBV27 and J usage is TRBJ1-1; TRBD1 matches 7 bases. V lost 5 bases to trimming and J lost 1 base; unmatched junction nucleotides: 1. The germline V gene has CDR1 MNHEY and CDR2 SMNVEV (reference sequence). The length of the CDR3 is 13 residues. CDR3 protein: CASSTGENTEAFF. CDR3 DNA sequence: TGTGCCAGCAGTACAGGGGAGAACACTGAAGCTTTCTTT.

V gene TRBV24-1 combines with J gene TRBJ2-1; 7 bases map to TRBD2. Germline V gene sequence: CDR1 KGHDR, CDR2 SFDVKD. The CDR3 contains 14 residues. V shed 7 bases and J 2 bases; nucleotides not matched to a gene: 4. As DNA, the CDR3 is TGTGCCACCAGCCCGGGAGGACCCTACAATGAGCAGTTCTTC. Amino acid sequence: CATSPGGPYNEQFF.

A single count supports this clone. The chain combines TRBV29-1 with TRBJ2-1; 9 nucleotides line up with TRBD1. The CDR3 runs 13 residues. In germline, CDR1 is SQVTM, CDR2 ANQGSEA. The junction had 3 bases not matched to a gene; V was cut back by 0 bases and J by 9 bases. This chain's CDR3 is CSVEEDRGFEQFF. DNA of the CDR3: TGCAGCGTTGAAGAGGACAGGGGATTTGAGCAGTTCTTC.

The gene calls are TRBV3-1 (or the pseudogene TRBV3-2) and TRBJ1-3, with D unclear. V was pared by 2 bases and J by 7 bases, with 12 bases between. Germline V gene lookup returns CDR1 LGHDT and CDR2 YNNKEL (reference sequence). This CDR3 has 14 amino acids. DNA for the CDR3: TGTGCCAGCAGCCAATCCGGGAACGGCAACACCATATATTTT. It yields the protein CASSQSGNGNTIYF.

The rearrangement joins TRBV4-1 to TRBJ1-1, with 7 bases lining up with TRBD1. The CDR3 runs to 16 residues. Trimming at V came to 1 base and at J to 3 bases, leaving 8 bases not matched to a gene. The germline CDR1 and CDR2 sequences are MGHRA and YSYEKL. The CDR3 loop is CASSQGHRGSDTEAFF. The CDR3 DNA sequence: TGCGCCAGCAGCCAAGGTCACAGGGGATCGGACACTGAAGCTTTCTTT.

The chain is built from TRBV19 and TRBJ1-2; the match to TRBD1 covers 7 bases. J lost 4 bases, V lost 6 bases, and 14 bases had no gene match. Germline values: CDR1 LNHDA, CDR2 SQIVND (reference sequence). CDR3 size: 16 residues. The CDR3 coding sequence is TGTGCCAGTAGCTCCATACGACAGGGCAACCTCTATGGCTACACCTTC. Translating it yields CASSSIRQGNLYGYTF.

The chain is built from TRBV30 and TRBJ1-3, with D uncertain. The CDR3 is made up of 14 amino acids. The germline V gene encodes CDR1 GTSNPN and CDR2 SVGIG (reference sequence). Trimming cost V 1 base and J 6 bases, with 13 bases left between them. The CDR3 loop reads CAWSADGRINTIYF. The CDR3 DNA sequence: TGTGCCTGGAGTGCGGACGGGAGGATAAACACCATATATTTT.

The chain employs TRBV27 and TRBJ1-1, with no clear D. The CDR3 spans 14 residues. V shed 6 bases and J shed 1 base, with 12 bases lying between them. CDR1 is MNHEY, CDR2 SMNVEV, per germline (reference sequence). DNA for the CDR3: TGTGCCAGCAGATACCCGGGAGAGAACACTGAAGCTTTCTTT. Residues: CASRYPGENTEAFF.

This chain connects TRBV6-4 to TRBJ2-1; the match to TRBD2 covers 7 bases. CDR1 is MRHNA and CDR2 is SNTAGT in the germline V gene. There are 12 residues in the CDR3. V dropped 2 bases and J dropped 12; count of bases not matched to a gene: 4. DNA for the CDR3: TGTGCCAGCAGTGACCGGGCGGGAGTGCAGTTCTTC. It yields the protein CASSDRAGVQFF.